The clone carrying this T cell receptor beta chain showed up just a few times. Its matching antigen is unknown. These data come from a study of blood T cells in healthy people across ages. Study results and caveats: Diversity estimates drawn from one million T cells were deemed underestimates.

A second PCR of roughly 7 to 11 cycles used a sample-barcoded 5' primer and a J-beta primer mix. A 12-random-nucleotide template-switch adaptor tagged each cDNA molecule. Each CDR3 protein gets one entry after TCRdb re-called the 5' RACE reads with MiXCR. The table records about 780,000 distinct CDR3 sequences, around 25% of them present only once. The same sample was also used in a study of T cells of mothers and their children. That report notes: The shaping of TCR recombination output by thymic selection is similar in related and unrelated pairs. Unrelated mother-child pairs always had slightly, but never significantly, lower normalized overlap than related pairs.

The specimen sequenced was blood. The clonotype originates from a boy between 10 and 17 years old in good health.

CDR3 sequence (DNA): TGCAGCGCTTCGACAGGGGGTGGCTACACCTTC. Its protein product is CSASTGGGYTF. The rearrangement joins TRBV29-1 to TRBJ1-2, with TRBD1 identical over 9 bases. V was pared by 7 bases and J by 7 bases, with 4 bases of the junction left unmatched. The CDR3 runs to 11 residues. Germline lookup yields CDR1 SQVTM and CDR2 ANQGSEA.